This T cell receptor (beta chain) was captured in a study of cytomegalovirus exposure and HLA in healthy donors. Notes on the study in general: An analysis that was carried out later associated approximately 17,000 TCR beta sequences with HLA alleles at 0.05 false discovery rate.

A multiplex PCR was run with 60 Vbeta primers and 13 Jbeta primers. Method: immunoSEQ multiplex PCR; TCRdb's copy keeps in-frame clones and lacks some. The sample table sets out under 150,000 clones. With respect to this clone: Its target is unknown.

Trimming removed 4 bases from V and 7 bases from J; junction bases left unmatched: 9. The CDR3 covers 14 residues. The germline CDR1 and CDR2 sequences are SGDLS and YYNGEE. Nominally healthy donors were sampled, though unrecorded immune exposures were likely. The TCR originated in a man between 40 and 49 years old in good health and CMV-seronegative. The source material was PBMCs. V is TRBV9 and J is TRBJ2-5; TRBD1 matches at 8 bases. CDR3: CASSPGQGGRTQYF. CDR3 in DNA: TGTGCCAGCAGCCCCGGACAGGGCGGAAGGACCCAGTACTTC. Based on the CDR3 plus reference TRBV9 and TRBJ2-5, the full variable domain is DSGVTQTPKHLITATGQRVTLRCSPRSGDLSVYWYQQSLDQGLQFLIQYYNGEERAKGNILERFSAQQFPDLHSELNLSSLELGDSALYFCASSPGQGGRTQYFGPGTRLLVL.